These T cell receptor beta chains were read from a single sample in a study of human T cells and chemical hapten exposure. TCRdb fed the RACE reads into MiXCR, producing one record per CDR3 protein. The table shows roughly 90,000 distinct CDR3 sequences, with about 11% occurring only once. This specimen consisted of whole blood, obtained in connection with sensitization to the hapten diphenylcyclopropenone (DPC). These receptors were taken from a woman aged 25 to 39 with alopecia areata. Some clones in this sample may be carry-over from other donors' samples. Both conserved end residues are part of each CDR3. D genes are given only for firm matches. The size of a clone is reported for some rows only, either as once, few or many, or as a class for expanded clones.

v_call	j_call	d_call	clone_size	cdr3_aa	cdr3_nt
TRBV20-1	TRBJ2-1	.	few	CSARKGAEGTYNEQFF	TGCAGTGCTAGGAAGGGCGCGGAGGGGACCTACAATGAGCAGTTCTTC
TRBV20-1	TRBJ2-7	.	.	CSAHRDTTYEQYF	TGCAGTGCTCACCGGGACACGACCTACGAGCAGTACTTC
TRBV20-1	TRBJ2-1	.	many	CSARGVDSSYNEQFF	TGCAGTGCTAGGGGGGTGGACAGCTCCTACAATGAGCAGTTCTTC
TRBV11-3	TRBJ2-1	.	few	CASSPQLGGSYNEQFF	TGTGCCAGCAGCCCTCAGTTGGGGGGCTCCTACAATGAGCAGTTCTTC
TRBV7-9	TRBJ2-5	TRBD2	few	CASSLAGEIQEETQYF	TGTGCCAGCAGTTTAGCGGGGGAGATCCAAGAAGAGACCCAGTACTTC
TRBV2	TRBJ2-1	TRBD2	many	CASREGLAQTNEQFF	TGTGCCAGCAGAGAGGGACTAGCGCAAACCAATGAGCAGTTCTTC
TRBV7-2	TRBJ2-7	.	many	CASSLEQYEQYF	TGTGCCAGCAGCTTAGAACAGTACGAGCAGTACTTC
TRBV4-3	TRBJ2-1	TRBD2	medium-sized	CASSQDEGGHSDEQFF	TGCGCCAGCAGCCAAGACGAGGGAGGGCATTCTGATGAGCAGTTCTTC
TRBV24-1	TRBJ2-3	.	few	CATSMAVSTDTQYF	TGTGCCACCAGTATGGCGGTAAGCACAGATACGCAGTATTTT
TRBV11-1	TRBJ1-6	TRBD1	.	CASSTRRDRGNSPLHF	TGTGCCAGCAGCACGCGACGGGACAGGGGTAATTCACCCCTCCACTTT
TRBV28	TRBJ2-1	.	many	CASSPDGRGINEQFF	TGTGCCAGCAGCCCCGACGGGCGGGGTATCAATGAGCAGTTCTTC
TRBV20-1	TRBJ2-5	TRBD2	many	CSARDKERGVWETQYF	TGCAGTGCTAGAGATAAGGAGCGGGGGGTTTGGGAGACCCAGTACTTC
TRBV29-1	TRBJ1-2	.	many	CSVSGEAGYTF	TGCAGCGTCTCAGGTGAAGCCGGCTACACCTTC
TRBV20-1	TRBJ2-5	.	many	CSARVAGQETQYF	TGCAGTGCTAGAGTTGCTGGGCAAGAGACCCAGTACTTC
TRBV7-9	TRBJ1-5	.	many	CASSPGDQPQHF	TGTGCCAGCAGCCCGGGGGATCAGCCCCAGCATTTT
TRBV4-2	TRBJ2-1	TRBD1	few	CASSQPGQEIYNEQFF	TGTGCCAGCAGCCAACCAGGACAGGAGATCTACAATGAGCAGTTCTTC
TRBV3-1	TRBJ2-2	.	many	CASSHLGTNTGELFF	TGTGCCAGCAGCCACTTGGGCACGAACACCGGGGAGCTGTTTTTT